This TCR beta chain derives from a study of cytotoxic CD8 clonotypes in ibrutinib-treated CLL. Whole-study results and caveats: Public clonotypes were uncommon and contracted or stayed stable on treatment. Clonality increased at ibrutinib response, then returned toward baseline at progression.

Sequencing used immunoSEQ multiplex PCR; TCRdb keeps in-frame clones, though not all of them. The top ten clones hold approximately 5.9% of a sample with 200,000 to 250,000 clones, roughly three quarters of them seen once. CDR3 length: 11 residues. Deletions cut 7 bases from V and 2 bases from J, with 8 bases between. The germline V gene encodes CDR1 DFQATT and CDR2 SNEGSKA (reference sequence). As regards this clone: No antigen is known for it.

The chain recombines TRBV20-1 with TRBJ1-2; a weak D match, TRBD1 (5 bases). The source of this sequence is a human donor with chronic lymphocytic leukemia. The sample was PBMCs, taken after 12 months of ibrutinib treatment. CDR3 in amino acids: CSGTRNYGYTF. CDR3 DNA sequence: TGCAGTGGGACAAGAAACTATGGCTACACCTTC.